This TCR beta chain stems from a study of T cells in Graves' hyperthyroidism and ophthalmopathy. Remarks on this clonotype: The antigen remains unidentified.

Trimming removed 4 bases from V and 2 bases from J; junction bases left unmatched: 9. Germline V CDR1 and CDR2: SGHRS, YFSETQ. The CDR3 is 15 residues long. From RNA transcripts, TCR beta CDR3 regions were amplified. First-round RT-PCR with HTBI primers amplified the TCR CDR3 region. MiXCR, applied by TCRdb to the multiplex PCR reads, yields one record per CDR3 protein. The sample has about 270,000 distinct CDR3 sequences, 20% to 30% seen once; the top ten hold about 25%. Orbital computed tomography and thyroid ultrasound, together with serum TRAb and thyroxine and clinical symptoms, were used for diagnoses. About 10 ml fresh peripheral blood yielded the PBMCs. Study findings and constraints: The majority of expanded thyroid clonotypes above 0.001 also appeared in blood.

The chain carries TRBV5-1 and TRBJ2-7; 7 positions match TRBD1. Sequencing was done on a sample of blood. The clonotype comes from a man aged 40-49 years with Graves' hyperthyroidism that later progressed to Graves' ophthalmopathy. The CDR3 sequence: CASSRTGTATYEQYF. The CDR3 nucleotides read TGCGCCAGCAGCAGAACCGGGACAGCAACCTACGAGCAGTACTTC.